This TCR beta chain stems from a study of CXCR3-negative and CXCR3-positive naive CD8 T cells. Study summary: Libraries each contributed about 1.5 +/- 0.3 million TRB reads, for about 135 million in total. The study's findings and limits: Relative to memory CD8+ cells, whose diversity was much lower, both naive subsets had comparably high diversity. CXCR3-positive naive cells carried more hydrophobic TRB CDR3s than CXCR3-negative naive cells did. Naive CXCR3-positive and CXCR3-negative cells shared similar TRBV-TRBJ usage, unlike memory cells. The majority of assays used fresh PBMCs, and CXCR3 expression partially decreased after cryopreservation.

In germline, CDR1 is SQVTM, CDR2 ANQGSEA. The CDR3 is made up of 12 amino acids. The TRB cDNA libraries were prepared by 5' RACE with UMI labels. TCRdb reanalyzed the 5' RACE reads and collapses them to one entry per CDR3 protein, without DNA. Its table records 90,000 to 150,000 distinct CDR3 sequences. Details on this clonotype: Its antigen is unidentified.

This sequence was found in a human donor in good health. Some clones in this sample may be carry-over from other donors' samples. The chain uses TRBV29-1 and TRBJ2-1. The source material was naive CXCR3+ CD8+ T cells from blood. Described subset: CD45RO-CCR7+CD27+CD95- naive CD8+ T cells expressing CXCR3 (TNR3+). The CDR3 loop reads CSVGRQSNEQFF.